These T cell receptor beta chains were read from a single sample in a study of cytomegalovirus exposure and HLA in healthy donors. Produced via immunoSEQ multiplex PCR; TCRdb's table is partial and in-frame only. The sample lists about 96,000 clones; 65% to 75% were seen once. Sequencing was carried out using PBMCs. The receptor source for this set is a female donor in good health and CMV-seropositive. Both conserved end residues are trimmed from each CDR3. D genes are given only for firm matches.

>-|TRBV4-3
ASSQDARTNEQF
>TRBD1|TRBV7-2
ASSWGTGSYEQY
>-|TRBV30
AWSLTGNYGYT
>TRBD2|TRBV30
AWSLGLAGGGEQY
>TRBD1|TRBV7-8
ASSLGTGGQETQY
>-|TRBV7-8
ASSLARGATEAF
>-|TRBV5-1
ASAKGGARSGNTIY
>-|TRBV21-1
ASSNSLTGQGSTEAF
>-|TRBV28
ASRPGAASYNEQF
>-|TRBV30
AWSVVEAGANVLT
>-|TRBV7-2
ASSLAGFEGNTEAF
>TRBD2|TRBV29-1
SVDGISGGGTDTQY
>-|TRBV28
ASSLRRGRHNEQF
>TRBD1|TRBV7-2
ASSPQQGKQETQY
>-|TRBV4-3
ASSQGTVATNEKLF
>TRBD2|TRBV7-7
ASSRDYDSYEQY
>-|TRBV7-8
ASSPQRVQY
>-|TRBV4-2
ASSRDEGRGNEQF
>-|TRBV10-3
AISEDPLGYGYT
>-|TRBV6-4
ASSVEGRTGELF
>-|TRBV5-4
ASSLELHLTYGYT
>-|TRBV4-3
ASSQDIGAVNEKLF
>-|TRBV6-5
ATQSGDFSYEQY
>-|TRBV11-3
ASSLVQPYEQY
>-|TRBV5-1
ASSPGAGTYEQY
>-|TRBV6-4
ASSDSTESTDTQY
>TRBD1|TRBV6-4
ASSDSGGQGTGELF
>TRBD1|TRBV4-1
ASSQPRQGSANYGYT
>-|TRBV6-6
ASSYSKGLDGYT